Many counts were recorded for the clone carrying this T cell receptor beta chain. No antigen is known for it. Ophthalmopathy cases met thresholds of Clinical Activity Score at least 3, NOSPECS grade at least 4 and duration under 3 months. This sample was taken from a study of T cells in Graves' hyperthyroidism and ophthalmopathy. General study results and limits: Patients with ophthalmopathy were separated from those with stable hyperthyroidism by a 13 V-J model.

Trimming left V 5 bases short and J 6 bases short, with 14 bases between. CDR3 length: 14 residues. The germline CDR1 and CDR2 sequences are MNHNS and SASEGT. What was amplified from RNA transcripts were TCR beta CDR3 regions. HTBI primers drove first-round RT-PCR of the TCR CDR3. TCRdb re-called the multiplex PCR reads through MiXCR, storing one row per CDR3 protein. The repertoire holds 250,000 to 350,000 distinct CDR3 sequences, about a sixth seen once, with over 50% in the top ten. The TCR sequence derives from an older woman with Graves' ophthalmopathy. V is TRBV6-1 and J is TRBJ1-5; D uncertain. Input material: blood. CDR3 sequence reads: CASSTAGSGQPQHF. The CDR3 DNA reads TGTGCCAGCAGTACCGCAGGTTCGGGTCAGCCCCAGCATTTT.